This T cell receptor beta chain is drawn from a study of identical twins. TCRdb analysed the 5' RACE reads with MiXCR anew, one entry per CDR3 protein. Of roughly 1,500,000 distinct CDR3 sequences listed, about 30% are singletons. This CDR3 is 16 amino acids long. Losses at the gene ends were 2 bases for V and 5 bases for J; bases not matched to a gene: 7. From germline, CDR1 is MRHNA and CDR2 SNTAGT. In its sample, this clonotype was seen a few times. This receptor was taken from a newborn girl in good health. Sequenced sample: cord blood. V usage is TRBV6-4 and J usage is TRBJ2-1; 9 nucleotides align to TRBD2. The CDR3 region is CASSDNGTSTHNEQFF. The CDR3 DNA follows: TGTGCCAGCAGTGACAACGGGACTAGCACACACAATGAGCAGTTCTTC.